This T cell receptor (beta chain) was captured by sequencing in a study of cytomegalovirus exposure and HLA in healthy donors listed by TCRdb under 2017. Regarding the complete study: An earlier analysis of roughly 610 of the donors reported approximately 280 Gb of sequence data and 95 million to 130 million unique TCR beta sequences obtained from about 179 million T cells. Roughly 300 gigabases of sequencing data and around 80 million unique TCR sequences made up an early release that covered 500 to 650 HLA-typed donors. Among the 398 genotyped donors, around 81% belonged to the genetic ancestry cluster associated with self-reported Caucasian donors. The study was designed to test whether signatures of past pathogen exposure could be identified by cataloging public T cell receptors. The study used immunosequencing to profile the T cell repertoires of approximately 640 subjects and linked those repertoires to cytomegalovirus serostatus. In addition to the first cohort of 666 subjects, a separate validation cohort of over 90 different subjects was used. High-throughput TCR immunosequencing, statistical association of individual TCRs with disease status, and machine learning were combined to predict cytomegalovirus infection status. In a later analysis, previously published TCR beta repertoires from 550 to 700 donors were re-analyzed and high-resolution HLA genotyping was added so that TCR occurrence patterns could be studied. Rather than drawing on any new phenotypic data, the later analysis identified candidate immune exposures from TCR beta sequences and the way those sequences occurred across donors. An earlier analysis of several hundred of the donors applied high-throughput TCR beta sequencing to assess whether each TCR beta V gene segment acted as functional or pseudogenic. Alongside the repertoire data, information on donor age, sex, ethnicity and CMV serostatus was compiled. In a later genetic analysis, genome-wide SNP genotypes for about 55% of the roughly 670 donors were used, and that subset was treated as a discovery cohort. All discovery cohort repertoires had been generated using a single sequencing platform. Both class I and class II loci were covered by HLA typing, at four-digit resolution. The number of typed donors differed by locus: 629-630 for A, B, C, DRB1 and DQB1; some 500 for DQA1; around 580 for DPA1; and around 490 for DPB1. Because of strong linkage in the cohort, roughly five DR-DQ haplotypes were treated as single units for association and clustering. Across around 400 genotyped donors of the cohort, an average of about 200,000 unique TCR beta nucleotide sequences per donor were sequenced, and roughly 18% of those sequences were non-productive.

The CDR3 covers 13 residues, taking in both the cysteine and the phenylalanine. Solely the CDR3 DNA is kept, with 39 bases framed from the first base. Cut back by 5 bases and 7 bases, the V and J ends lie 12 bases apart. From a lookup of the germline V gene (reference sequence), CDR1 and CDR2 are SEHNR and FQNEAQ. The library was produced with the immunoSEQ multiplex PCR assay. A mixture of 60 forward primers for TCR Vbeta segments and 13 reverse primers for TCR Jbeta segments was used in the multiplex PCR. The CDR3 region of rearranged TCR beta genes was amplified from genomic DNA with a multiplex PCR assay. The Illumina HiSeq System was used to sequence the amplified TCR beta libraries as 87-base-pair reads. The paper's data handling went like this. In a later analysis, tens of millions of unique TCR beta chains were counted across the roughly 610 repertoires, and some 10 million of these chains were shared by at least two donors. Raw reads were error-corrected and collapsed into unique sequences by a nearest-neighbor algorithm in which closely related sequences were merged to remove PCR and sequencing errors. CDR3 sequences were aligned to IMGT reference sequences to assign V, D and J gene segments. Each retained sequence needed at least a six-nucleotide match to both a V gene segment and a J gene segment. Rearrangements were classified as productive when the CDR3 lacked stop codons and remained in frame with V and J, and all other rearrangements were classified as non-productive. Following IMGT convention, CDR3 was defined as the stretch from the second conserved V-encoded cysteine to the conserved J-encoded phenylalanine. The earlier analysis of fewer than 750 of the donors excluded sequences that lacked an unambiguous match to a single V gene segment. An earlier analysis of roughly 590 of the donors called V segments functional above 56.7% productive rearrangements and segregating when the between-donor standard deviation exceeded 5%. A statistical classification framework was built to diagnose cytomegalovirus status from the catalog of TCR beta chain sequences. In a later analysis, V and J genes were assigned by comparing TCR nucleotide sequences against IMGT/GENE-DB human TR gene sequences. Using the TCRdist pipeline, a later analysis assigned CDR3 sequences along with most-parsimonious VDJ recombination scenarios. A later analysis defined each TCR beta chain by its CDR3 amino acid sequence plus V-gene family, and excluded reads lacking a unique V-gene family. In a later analysis, 550 to 650 highly shared, low-generation-probability nucleotide sequences were removed to address suspected cross-contamination and a sequencing artifact. A later analysis calculated a clonal expansion index for each public chain from normalized within-repertoire ranks of inferred template counts. In a later analysis, generation probabilities were computed using a VDJ recombination model fitted to out-of-frame rearrangements, and the results were checked against IGoR. Hypergeometric tests were used in a later analysis to score TCR-TCR, TCR-HLA and TCR-CMV co-occurrence, with a repertoire-size bias correction applied to the TCR pairs. A later analysis estimated false discovery rates by permuting HLA or CMV assignments 20 times. In a later analysis, co-occurring TCRs were grouped using DBSCAN, and TCRdist sequence similarity was added for clustering within HLA-allele-positive subsets. Co-occurrence clustering excluded repertoires with fewer than 30,000 or more than 120,000 public chains, plus five with anomalous nucleotide sharing. Not all clones reach the TCRdb copy of this immuneACCESS table, which keeps in-frame sequences only. Checked studies attribute under half of the gap to unresolved V genes and leave the rest unexplained. The V and J calls and clone size are taken from that table; D and trimming were inferred from the DNA. Recorded for this sample are 150,000 to 200,000 clones; roughly 70% of them occurred a single time. The ten largest clones represent 1.5% to 2% of the sample.

Study-level results and caveats: Three of the identified cytomegalovirus-associated TCR beta chains were confirmed in vitro to be specific for cytomegalovirus antigens. In this cohort, only TCR beta chains were sequenced, and detectable features were limited by the absence of alpha or paired-chain data. A further reported finding was that TCR beta sequences accurately predicted the HLA-A and HLA-B alleles for most subjects in the first cohort. Assigning TCR associations to individual alleles was difficult when HLA alleles, especially DR and DQ, strongly co-occurred. The only immune exposure information available for the cohort was CMV serostatus. Linkage disequilibrium might explain the correlated functional status among segregating V segments, but an unknown experimental factor could not be ruled out. Because some donors lacked HLA typing at each locus, the association tests relied only on the typed subset. The earlier analysis of 587 of the donors excluded roughly 16 rarely observed V segments, including chromosome 9 orphons, because counts were too low. Presence/absence analyses assumed roughly uniform sequencing depth across donors, an assumption that may not hold. The classifier was reported to diagnose cytomegalovirus status with high specificity and sensitivity in both the original cohort and the validation cohort. The authors suggested that the approach could potentially be extended to other disease states and immunological phenotypes. V-gene and J-gene trimming of TCR beta chains was associated with a missense DCLRE1C variant in a later genetic analysis, and the association was replicated in an independent cohort. In a later analysis, most CMV-associated TCR beta chains were found to appear HLA-restricted, with HLA associations seemingly driven largely by CMV exposure. According to a later analysis, parvovirus B19, influenza, CMV and Epstein-Barr virus appeared linked to several top co-occurrence clusters. Broadly in line with IMGT annotations, most TCR beta V segments showed up in productive rearrangements about 90% or about 30% of the time in an earlier analysis of around 550 of the donors. The 87-base-pair reads could not distinguish some IMGT-functional V segments, including TRBV6-2 and TRBV6-3, so those segments were excluded. A later analysis found that HLA-associated TCR beta chains were more clonally expanded and had lower generation probabilities than equally common non-associated chains. In a later analysis, TCR association rates were found to vary across HLA loci, with the most associated TCRs seen for DRB1 alleles and the fewest for HLA-C alleles. In a later analysis, more than 15,000 TCR beta sequences were associated with specific HLA alleles at a false discovery rate of 0.05. A total of around 150 TCR beta chains were listed by the study as associated with cytomegalovirus. The sequencing pipeline was judged likely to have produced a cluster of highly shared sequence variants as a technical artifact. In a later genetic analysis, fewer N-insertions in productive TCRs were reported among donors in an Asian-associated ancestry cluster than the approximately 710-donor mean. Across donors, most TCR sequences were observed very rarely, whereas some public TCRs were present in many individuals.

About this clone: Which antigen it targets is not known. One base away there is no much larger clone; base qualities are not given.

The cohort comprised more than 550 healthy bone marrow donors. Cohort members were all nominally healthy when sampled, although unrecorded immune exposures were likely present. The donor was CMV seronegative and belonged to the group of 352 seronegative cohort members. A peripheral blood sample was provided by each donor, and peripheral blood mononuclear cells were used for TCR beta sequencing. Genomic DNA extraction from the blood cell samples was performed with the Qiagen DNeasy Blood Extraction Kit. The sequence was obtained from a woman under 40 in good health and CMV-seronegative. Sequencing was done on a sample of PBMCs. The chain couples TRBV7-9 to TRBJ2-1; tentative D gene TRBD2, with 5 bases matching. The DNA sequence is given as TGTGCCAGCAGCCCGGGCAGAGGGAATGAGCAGTTCTTC. It specifies CASSPGRGNEQFF.